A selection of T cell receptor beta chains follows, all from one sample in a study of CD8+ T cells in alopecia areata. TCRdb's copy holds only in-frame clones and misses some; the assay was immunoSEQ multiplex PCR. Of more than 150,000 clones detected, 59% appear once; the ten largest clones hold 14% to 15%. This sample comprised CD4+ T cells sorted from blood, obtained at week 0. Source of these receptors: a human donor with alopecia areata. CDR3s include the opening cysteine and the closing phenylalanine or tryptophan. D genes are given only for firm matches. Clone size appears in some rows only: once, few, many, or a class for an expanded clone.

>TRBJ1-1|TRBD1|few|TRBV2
TGTGCCAGCAACCGGGACAGGGCGGGGACTGAAGCTTTCTTT
CASNRDRAGTEAFF
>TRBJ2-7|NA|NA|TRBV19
TGTGCCAGTAGTAGGGTTCCACAAAGGTCCTACGAGCAGTACTTC
CASSRVPQRSYEQYF
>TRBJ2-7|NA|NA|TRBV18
TGTGCCAGCAATCCCGGGGCAGGGGTCTACGAGCAGTACTTC
CASNPGAGVYEQYF
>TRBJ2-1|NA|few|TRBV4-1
TGCGCCAGCAGCCTAGATACGGGCCTAATGGTGGTCAATGAGCAGTTCTTC
CASSLDTGLMVVNEQFF
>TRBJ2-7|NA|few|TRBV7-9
TGTGCCAGCAGCTTGGCCGGGTCCTACTCCTACGAGCAGTACTTC
CASSLAGSYSYEQYF
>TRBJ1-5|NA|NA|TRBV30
TGTGCCTGGAGCCGGGGGGCGGGGAATCAGCCCCAGCATTTT
CAWSRGAGNQPQHF
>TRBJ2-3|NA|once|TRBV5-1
TGCGCCAGCAGCGTGGGGACCGTCCCCCCCACAGATACGCAGTATTTT
CASSVGTVPPTDTQYF
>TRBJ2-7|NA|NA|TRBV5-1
TGCGCCAGCAGGACTAGTGAGCACTACGAGCAGTACTTC
CASRTSEHYEQYF
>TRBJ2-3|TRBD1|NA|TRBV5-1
TGCGCCAGCGCCTCGACAGGGGCTACAGATACGCAGTATTTT
CASASTGATDTQYF
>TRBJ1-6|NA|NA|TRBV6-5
TGTGCCAGCACGGACCCCGGATCACCCCTCCACTTT
CASTDPGSPLHF
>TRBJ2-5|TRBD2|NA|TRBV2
TGTGCCAGCAGTGCCCCTCCGAGTAGCGGGGGGCAAGAGACCCAGTACTTC
CASSAPPSSGGQETQYF
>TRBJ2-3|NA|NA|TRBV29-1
TGCAGCGTTGCGGTGGATACGCAGTATTTT
CSVAVDTQYF
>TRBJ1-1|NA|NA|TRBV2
TGTGCCAGCAGTGCGCAACCAGGGGCTAAGACTGAAGCTTTCTTT
CASSAQPGAKTEAFF
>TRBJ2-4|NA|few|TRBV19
TGTGCCAGTAGCGACAGCAAAAACATTCAGTACTTC
CASSDSKNIQYF
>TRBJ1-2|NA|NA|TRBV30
TGTGCCTGCTCCTCGAATGGCTACACCTTC
CACSSNGYTF
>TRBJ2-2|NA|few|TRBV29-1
TGCAGCGTCTGGGCGGGGTACACCGGGGAGCTGTTTTTT
CSVWAGYTGELFF
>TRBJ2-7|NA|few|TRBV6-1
TGTGCCAGCAGTGACCGACAGACGTTCTTCGAGCAGTACTTC
CASSDRQTFFEQYF
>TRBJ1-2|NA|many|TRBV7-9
TGTGCCAGCAGCTTTAGCGGGCTCTATGGCTACACCTTC
CASSFSGLYGYTF
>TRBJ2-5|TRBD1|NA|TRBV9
TGTGCCAGCAGCGTCGACAGGGGGCGGGAGACCCAGTACTTC
CASSVDRGRETQYF
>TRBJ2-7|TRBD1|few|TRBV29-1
TGCAGCGTTGTAAGGGACAGGGTTCAGGACGAGCAGTACTTC
CSVVRDRVQDEQYF
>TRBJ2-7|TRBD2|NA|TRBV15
TGTGCCACCAGCGGCCGAAACACTCTAGCGGGGGCCTACGAGCAGTACTTC
CATSGRNTLAGAYEQYF
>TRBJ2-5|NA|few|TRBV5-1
TGCGCCAGCGGACCCGGGACAAAAGAGACCCAGTACTTC
CASGPGTKETQYF
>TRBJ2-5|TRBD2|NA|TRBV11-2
TGTGCCAGCAGCCAAGGGCGGGGGGGCCTTGAGACCCAGTACTTC
CASSQGRGGLETQYF
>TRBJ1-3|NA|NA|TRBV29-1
TGCAGCGTCGCCCCTCTGGGGGTTACCGGGGACACCATATATTTT
CSVAPLGVTGDTIYF
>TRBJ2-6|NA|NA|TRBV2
TGTGCCAGCAGTGAAGCGTCGCCGGCTGGGGCCAACGTCCTGACTTTC
CASSEASPAGANVLTF
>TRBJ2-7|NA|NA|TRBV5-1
TGCGCCAGCAGCTTGGAAGCGGCGAAGTTCTACGAGCAGTACTTC
CASSLEAAKFYEQYF
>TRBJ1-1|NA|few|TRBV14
TGTGCCAGCAGCCAAGCGGGAGGGGTGCGGAAAGCTTTCTTT
CASSQAGGVRKAFF
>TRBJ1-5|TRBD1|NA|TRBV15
TGTGCCACCAGCAGAGCGGCAGGGGGGGATCAGCCCCAGCATTTT
CATSRAAGGDQPQHF
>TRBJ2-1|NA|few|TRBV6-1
TGTGCCAGCAGTGGCGTCCTCAGCTCCTACAATGAGCAGTTCTTC
CASSGVLSSYNEQFF
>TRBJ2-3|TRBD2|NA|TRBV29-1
TGCAGCGCTCAAGGCGGGGGGGGCACAGATACGCAGTATTTT
CSAQGGGGTDTQYF
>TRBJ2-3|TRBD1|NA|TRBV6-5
TGTGCCAGCAGGGACACGGGACAGCCCACAGATACGCAGTATTTT
CASRDTGQPTDTQYF
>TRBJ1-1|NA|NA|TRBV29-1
TGCAGCGGACTGGGCACTGAAGCTTTCTTT
CSGLGTEAFF
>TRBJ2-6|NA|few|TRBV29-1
TGCAGCGTTGCAGGCATCTCTGGGGCCAACGTCCTGACTTTC
CSVAGISGANVLTF
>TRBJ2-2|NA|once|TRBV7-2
TGTGCCAGCAGCCCCGGCACGCAGAGGGAGCTGTTTTTT
CASSPGTQRELFF
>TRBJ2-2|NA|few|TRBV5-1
TGCGCCAGCAGCTTGGGGGAGAACACCGGGGAGCTGTTTTTT
CASSLGENTGELFF
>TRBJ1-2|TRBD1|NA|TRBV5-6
TGTGCCAGCAGCTTGGGTACAGGGGGCGCGCACTATGGCTACACCTTC
CASSLGTGGAHYGYTF
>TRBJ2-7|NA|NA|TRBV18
TGTGCCAGCTCACCGTACAGTTACGAGCAGTACTTC
CASSPYSYEQYF
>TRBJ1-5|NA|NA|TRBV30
TGTGCCTGGAGTGTACTCGGAGGCAATCAGCCCCAGCATTTT
CAWSVLGGNQPQHF
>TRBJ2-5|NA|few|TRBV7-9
TGTGCCAGCAGCTTAACTTGGGAGACCCAGTACTTC
CASSLTWETQYF
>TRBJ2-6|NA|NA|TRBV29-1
TGCAGCGTTTCCCCCCGACTCGGGGGGGCCAACGTCCTGACTTTC
CSVSPRLGGANVLTF
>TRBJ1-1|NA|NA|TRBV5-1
TGCGCCAGCAGCTCCCGGACGGGGAACACTGAAGCTTTCTTT
CASSSRTGNTEAFF
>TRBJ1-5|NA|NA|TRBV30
TGTGCCTGGAGCCGACAGCCGAATCAGCCCCAGCATTTT
CAWSRQPNQPQHF
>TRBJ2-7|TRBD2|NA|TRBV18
TGTGCCAGCTCACCACTAGCGGGGGTCTACGAGCAGTACTTC
CASSPLAGVYEQYF
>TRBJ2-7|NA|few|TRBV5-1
TGCGCCAGCAGCTTGGAGGGAGTTGCCCCCTACGAGCAGTACTTC
CASSLEGVAPYEQYF
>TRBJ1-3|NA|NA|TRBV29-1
TGCAGCGTTGAAGATCCGGTCGTCGGAGGACGGAAAAGCACTGGAAACACCATATATTTT
CSVEDPVVGGRKSTGNTIYF
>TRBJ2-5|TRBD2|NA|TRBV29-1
TGCAGCGTTGGCCAAAGCGGGGGTGGCGAGACCCAGTACTTC
CSVGQSGGGETQYF
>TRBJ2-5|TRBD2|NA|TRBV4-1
TGCGCCAGCAGCCAAGCGGGGGGGAGTGAGACCCAGTACTTC
CASSQAGGSETQYF
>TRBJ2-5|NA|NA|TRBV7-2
TGTGCCAGCAGCCCCCCGGTCTCTTTTCTCGGGTTGGAGACCCAGTACTTC
CASSPPVSFLGLETQYF
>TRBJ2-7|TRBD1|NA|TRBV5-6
TGTGCCAGCAGCTCACTACCGGGACAGGGGGCTCAGCAGTACTTC
CASSSLPGQGAQQYF
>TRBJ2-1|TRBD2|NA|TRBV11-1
TGTGCCAGCACAGCGACTAGCGGGGTTAGGTCCTACAATGAGCAGTTCTTC
CASTATSGVRSYNEQFF
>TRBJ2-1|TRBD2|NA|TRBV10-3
TGTGCCATCACCGCGACTAGCCTCCCAAGGAATGAGCAGTTCTTC
CAITATSLPRNEQFF
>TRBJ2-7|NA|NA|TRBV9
TGTGCCAGCAGCGTTGAACTAGGGACCTACGAGCAGTACTTC
CASSVELGTYEQYF
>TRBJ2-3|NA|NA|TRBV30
TGTGCCTCGACGAACTTAGACACAGATACGCAGTATTTT
CASTNLDTDTQYF
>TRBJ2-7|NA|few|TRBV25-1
TGTGCCAGCAGTGACTCCTGGACGGACTACGAGCAGTACTTC
CASSDSWTDYEQYF